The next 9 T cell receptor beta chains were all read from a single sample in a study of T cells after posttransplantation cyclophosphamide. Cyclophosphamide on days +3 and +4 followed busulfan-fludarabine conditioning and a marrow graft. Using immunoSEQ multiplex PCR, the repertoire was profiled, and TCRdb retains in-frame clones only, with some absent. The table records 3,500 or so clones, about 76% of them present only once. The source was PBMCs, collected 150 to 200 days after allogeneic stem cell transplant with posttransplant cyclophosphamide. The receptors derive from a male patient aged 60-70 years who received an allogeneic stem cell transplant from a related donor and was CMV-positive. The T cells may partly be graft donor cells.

The CDR3 loop reads CASSPPKTGSSYEQYF. The CDR3 DNA reads TGTGCCAGCTCACCTCCCAAGACAGGGTCGAGCTACGAGCAGTACTTC. The gene calls are TRBV18 and TRBJ2-7, with TRBD1 matching 7 bases. The ends lost 3 bases at V and 3 bases at J; junction bases unmatched: 11. Germline CDR1 and CDR2: KGHSH and LQKENI. The CDR3 has 16 amino acids.

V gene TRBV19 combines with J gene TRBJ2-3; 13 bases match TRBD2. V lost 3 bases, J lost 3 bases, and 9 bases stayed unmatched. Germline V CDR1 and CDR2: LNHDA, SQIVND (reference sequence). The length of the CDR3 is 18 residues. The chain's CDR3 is CASSMAGLAGVGTDTQYF. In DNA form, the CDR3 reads TGTGCCAGTAGTATGGCAGGACTAGCGGGGGTCGGTACAGATACGCAGTATTTT. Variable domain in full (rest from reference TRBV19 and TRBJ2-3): DGGITQSPKYLFRKEGQNVTLSCEQNLNHDAMYWYRQDPGQGLRLIYYSQIVNDFQKGDIAEGYSVSREKKESFPLTVTSAQKNPTAFYLCASSMAGLAGVGTDTQYFGPGTRLTVL.

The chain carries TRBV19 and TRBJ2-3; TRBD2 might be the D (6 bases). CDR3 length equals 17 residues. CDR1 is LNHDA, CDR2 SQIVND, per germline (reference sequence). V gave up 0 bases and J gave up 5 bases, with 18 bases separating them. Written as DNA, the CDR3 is TGTGCCAGTAGTATAGATCATGGCGGGGCCCCGGGAGATACGCAGTATTTT. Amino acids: CASSIDHGGAPGDTQYF.

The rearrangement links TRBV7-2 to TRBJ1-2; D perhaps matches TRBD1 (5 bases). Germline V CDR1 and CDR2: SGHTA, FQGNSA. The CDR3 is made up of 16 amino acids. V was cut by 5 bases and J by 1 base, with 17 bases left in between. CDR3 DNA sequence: TGTGCCAGCAGCGACAGAACCACTTTTGATAACTATGGCTACACCTTC. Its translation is CASSDRTTFDNYGYTF.

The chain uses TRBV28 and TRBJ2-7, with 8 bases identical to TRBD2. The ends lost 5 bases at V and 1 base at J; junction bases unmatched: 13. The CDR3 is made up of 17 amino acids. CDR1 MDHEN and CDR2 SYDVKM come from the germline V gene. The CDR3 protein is CASSHLPSGWGSYEQYF. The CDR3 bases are TGTGCCAGCAGTCACCTGCCTAGCGGGTGGGGGTCCTACGAGCAGTACTTC.

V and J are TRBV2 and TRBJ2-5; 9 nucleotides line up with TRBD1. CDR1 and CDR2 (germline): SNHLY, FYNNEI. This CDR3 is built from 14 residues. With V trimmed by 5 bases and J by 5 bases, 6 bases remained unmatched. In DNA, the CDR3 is TGTGCCAGCAGTAAGGACAGGGGAAGGGAGACCCAGTACTTC. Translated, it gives CASSKDRGRETQYF.

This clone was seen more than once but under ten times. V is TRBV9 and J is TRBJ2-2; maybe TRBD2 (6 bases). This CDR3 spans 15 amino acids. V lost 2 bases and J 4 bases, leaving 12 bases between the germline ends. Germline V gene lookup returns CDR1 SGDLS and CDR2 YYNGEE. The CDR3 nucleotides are TGTGCCAGCAGCGTTGGGGGGAAGGGCACCGGGGAGCTGTTTTTT. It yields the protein CASSVGGKGTGELFF.

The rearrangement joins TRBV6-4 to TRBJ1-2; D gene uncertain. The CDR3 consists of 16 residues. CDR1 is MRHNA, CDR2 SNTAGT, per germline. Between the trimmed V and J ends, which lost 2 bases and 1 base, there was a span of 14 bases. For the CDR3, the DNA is TGTGCCAGCAGTGACCACTCGGTGATTGGTAACTATGGCTACACCTTC. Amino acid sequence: CASSDHSVIGNYGYTF.

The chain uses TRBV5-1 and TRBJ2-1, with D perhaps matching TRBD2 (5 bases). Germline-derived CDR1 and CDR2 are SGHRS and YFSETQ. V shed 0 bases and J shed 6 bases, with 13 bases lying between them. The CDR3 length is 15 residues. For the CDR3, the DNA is TGCGCCAGCAGCTTGGCCGGGGAACCTGGCAATGAGCAGTTCTTC. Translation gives CASSLAGEPGNEQFF.